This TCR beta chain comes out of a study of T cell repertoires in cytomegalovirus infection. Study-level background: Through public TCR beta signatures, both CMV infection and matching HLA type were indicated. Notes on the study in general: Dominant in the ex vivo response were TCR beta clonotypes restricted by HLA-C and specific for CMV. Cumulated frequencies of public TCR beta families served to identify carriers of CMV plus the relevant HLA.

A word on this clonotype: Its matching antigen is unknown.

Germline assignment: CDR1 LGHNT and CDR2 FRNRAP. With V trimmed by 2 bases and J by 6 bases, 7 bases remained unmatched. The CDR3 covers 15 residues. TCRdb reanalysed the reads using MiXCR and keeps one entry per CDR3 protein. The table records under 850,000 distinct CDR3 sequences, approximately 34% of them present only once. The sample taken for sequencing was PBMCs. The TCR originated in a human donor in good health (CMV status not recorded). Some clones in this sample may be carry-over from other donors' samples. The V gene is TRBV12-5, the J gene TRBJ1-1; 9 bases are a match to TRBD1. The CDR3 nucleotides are TGTGCTAGTGGTTTGTGGACAGGGGTGGAGGCTGAAGCTTTCTTT. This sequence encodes CASGLWTGVEAEAFF. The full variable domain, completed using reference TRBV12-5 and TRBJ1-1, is DARVTQTPRHKVTEMGQEVTMRCQPILGHNTVFWYRQTMMQGLELLAYFRNRAPLDDSGMPKDRFSAEMPDATLATLKIQPSEPRDSAVYFCASGLWTGVEAEAFFGQGTRLTVV.